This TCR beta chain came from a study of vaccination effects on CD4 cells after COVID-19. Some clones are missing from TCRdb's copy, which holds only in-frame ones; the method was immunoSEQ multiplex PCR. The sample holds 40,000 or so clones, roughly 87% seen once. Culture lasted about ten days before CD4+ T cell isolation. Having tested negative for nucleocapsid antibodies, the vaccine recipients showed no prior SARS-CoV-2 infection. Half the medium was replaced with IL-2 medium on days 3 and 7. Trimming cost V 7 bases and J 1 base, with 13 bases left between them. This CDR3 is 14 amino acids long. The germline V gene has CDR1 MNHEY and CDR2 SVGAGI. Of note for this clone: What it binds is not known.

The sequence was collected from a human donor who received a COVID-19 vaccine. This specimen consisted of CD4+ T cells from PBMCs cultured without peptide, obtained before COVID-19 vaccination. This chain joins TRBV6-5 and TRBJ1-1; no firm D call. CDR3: CASIGTVRNTEAFF. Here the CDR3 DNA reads TGTGCCAGCATCGGAACAGTCAGGAACACTGAAGCTTTCTTT.